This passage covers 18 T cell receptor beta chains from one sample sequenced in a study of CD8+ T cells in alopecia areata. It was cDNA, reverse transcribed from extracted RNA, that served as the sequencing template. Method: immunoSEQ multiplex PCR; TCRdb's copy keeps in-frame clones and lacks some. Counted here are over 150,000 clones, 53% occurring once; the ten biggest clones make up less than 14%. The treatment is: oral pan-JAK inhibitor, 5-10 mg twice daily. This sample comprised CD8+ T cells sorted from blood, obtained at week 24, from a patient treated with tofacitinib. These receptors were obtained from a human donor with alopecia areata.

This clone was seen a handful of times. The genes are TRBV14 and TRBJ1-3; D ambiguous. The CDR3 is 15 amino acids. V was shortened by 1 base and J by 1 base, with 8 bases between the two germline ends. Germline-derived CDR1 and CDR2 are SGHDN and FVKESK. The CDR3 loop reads CASSQAMGSGNTIYF. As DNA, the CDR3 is TGTGCCAGCAGCCAAGCAATGGGGTCTGGAAACACCATATATTTT. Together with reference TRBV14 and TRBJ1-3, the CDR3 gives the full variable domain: EAGVTQFPSHSVIEKGQTVTLRCDPISGHDNLYWYRRVMGKEIKFLLHFVKESKQDESGMPNNRFLAERTGGTYSTLKVQPAELEDSGVYFCASSQAMGSGNTIYFGEGSWLTVV.

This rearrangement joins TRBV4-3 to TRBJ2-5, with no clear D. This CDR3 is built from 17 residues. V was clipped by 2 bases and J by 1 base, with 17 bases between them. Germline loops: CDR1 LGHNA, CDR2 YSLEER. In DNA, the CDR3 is TGCGCCAGCAGCCAAAGCTGGGCCACAGACTCCCAAGAGACCCAGTACTTC. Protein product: CASSQSWATDSQETQYF.

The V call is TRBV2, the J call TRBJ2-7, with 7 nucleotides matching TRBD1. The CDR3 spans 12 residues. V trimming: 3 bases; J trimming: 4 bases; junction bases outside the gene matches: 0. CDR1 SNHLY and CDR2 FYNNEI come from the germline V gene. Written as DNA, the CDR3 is TGTGCCAGCAGTGAGGGACAGTACGAGCAGTACTTC. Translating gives CASSEGQYEQYF. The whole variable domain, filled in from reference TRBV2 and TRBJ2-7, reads EPEVTQTPSHQVTQMGQEVILRCVPISNHLYFYWYRQILGQKVEFLVSFYNNEISEKSEIFDDQFSVERPDGSNFTLKIRSTKLEDSAMYFCASSEGQYEQYFGPGTRLTVT.

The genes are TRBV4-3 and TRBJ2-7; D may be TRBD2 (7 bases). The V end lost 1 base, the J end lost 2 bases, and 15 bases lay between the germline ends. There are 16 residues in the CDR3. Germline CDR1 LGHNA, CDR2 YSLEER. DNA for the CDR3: TGCGCCAGCAGCCAAGGGGTGGCGGGGGCGACCTACGAGCAGTACTTC. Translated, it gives CASSQGVAGATYEQYF.

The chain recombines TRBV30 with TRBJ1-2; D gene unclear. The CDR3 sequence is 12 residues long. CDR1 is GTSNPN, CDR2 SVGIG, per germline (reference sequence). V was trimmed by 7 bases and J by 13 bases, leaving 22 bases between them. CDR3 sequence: CASNLDTLLGTF. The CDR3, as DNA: TGTGCCTCGAACCTTGACACTCTACTTGGCACCTTC. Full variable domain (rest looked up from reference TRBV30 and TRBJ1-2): SQTIHQWPATLVQPVGSPLSLECTVEGTSNPNLYWYRQAAGRGLQLLFYSVGIGQISSEVPQNLSASRPQDRQFILSSKKLLLSDSGFYLCASNLDTLLGTFGSGTRLTVV.

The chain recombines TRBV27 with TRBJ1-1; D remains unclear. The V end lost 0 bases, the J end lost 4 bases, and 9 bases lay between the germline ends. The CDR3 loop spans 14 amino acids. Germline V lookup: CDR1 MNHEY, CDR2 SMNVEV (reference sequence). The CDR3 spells CASSLSETFTEAFF. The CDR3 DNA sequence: TGTGCCAGCAGTTTATCGGAGACTTTCACTGAAGCTTTCTTT.

The CDR3 loop reads CASSEGSLYGYTF. CDR3 DNA: TGTGCCAGCAGTGAGGGTTCGTTGTATGGCTACACCTTC. The rearrangement joins TRBV25-1 to TRBJ1-2; D gene uncertain. V lost 3 bases and J 5 bases, leaving 10 bases between the germline ends. CDR3 size: 13 residues. Germline V gene data show CDR1 as MGHDK and CDR2 as SYGVNS.

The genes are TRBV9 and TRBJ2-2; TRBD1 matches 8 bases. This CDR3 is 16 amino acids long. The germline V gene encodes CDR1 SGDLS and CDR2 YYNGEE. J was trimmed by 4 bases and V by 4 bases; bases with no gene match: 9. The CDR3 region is CASSPRTGSGTGELFF. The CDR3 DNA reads TGTGCCAGCAGCCCTCGGACAGGGTCGGGCACCGGGGAGCTGTTTTTT.

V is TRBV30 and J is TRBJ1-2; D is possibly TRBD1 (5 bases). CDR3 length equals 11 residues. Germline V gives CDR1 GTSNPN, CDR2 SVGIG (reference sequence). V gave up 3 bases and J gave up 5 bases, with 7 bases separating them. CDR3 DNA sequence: TGTGCCTGGAGGTCAGGGTATGGCTACACCTTC. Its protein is CAWRSGYGYTF. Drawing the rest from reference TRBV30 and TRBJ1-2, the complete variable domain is SQTIHQWPATLVQPVGSPLSLECTVEGTSNPNLYWYRQAAGRGLQLLFYSVGIGQISSEVPQNLSASRPQDRQFILSSKKLLLSDSGFYLCAWRSGYGYTFGSGTRLTVV.

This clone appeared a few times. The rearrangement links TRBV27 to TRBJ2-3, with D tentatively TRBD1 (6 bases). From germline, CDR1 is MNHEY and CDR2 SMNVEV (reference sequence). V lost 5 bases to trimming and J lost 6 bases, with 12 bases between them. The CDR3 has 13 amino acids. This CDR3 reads CASSTRQVDTQYF. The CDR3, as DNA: TGTGCCAGCAGTACTCGACAGGTTGATACGCAGTATTTT.

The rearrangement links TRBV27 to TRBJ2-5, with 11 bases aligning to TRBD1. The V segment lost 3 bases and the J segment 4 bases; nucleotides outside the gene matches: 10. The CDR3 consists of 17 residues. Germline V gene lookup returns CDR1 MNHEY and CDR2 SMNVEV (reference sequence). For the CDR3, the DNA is TGTGCCAGCAGTTTTTACAGGACAGGGGGCACGGGAGAGACCCAGTACTTC. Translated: CASSFYRTGGTGETQYF.

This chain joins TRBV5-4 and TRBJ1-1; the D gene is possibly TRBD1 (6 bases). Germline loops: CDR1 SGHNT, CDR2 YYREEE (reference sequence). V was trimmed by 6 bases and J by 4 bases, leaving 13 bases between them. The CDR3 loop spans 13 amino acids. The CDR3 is CASKKGDATEAFF. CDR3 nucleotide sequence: TGTGCCAGCAAAAAGGGGGATGCCACTGAAGCTTTCTTT. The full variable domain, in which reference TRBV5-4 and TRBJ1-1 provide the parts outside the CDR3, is ETGVTQSPTHLIKTRGQQVTLRCSSQSGHNTVSWYQQALGQGPQFIFQYYREEENGRGNFPPRFSGLQFPNYSSELNVNALELDDSALYLCASKKGDATEAFFGQGTRLTVV.

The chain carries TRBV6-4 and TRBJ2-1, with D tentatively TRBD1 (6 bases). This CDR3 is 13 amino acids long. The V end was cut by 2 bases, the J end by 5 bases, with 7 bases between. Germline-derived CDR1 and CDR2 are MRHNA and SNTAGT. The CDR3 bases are TGTGCCAGCAGTGACCGACAGGACAATGAGCAGTTCTTC. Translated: CASSDRQDNEQFF.

The CDR3, as DNA: TGTGCCAGCAGCCTACGGACCGCAACGGACACTGAAGCTTTCTTT. Its protein product is CASSLRTATDTEAFF. This sequence joins TRBV7-6 and TRBJ1-1; D is unresolved. V lost 5 bases, J lost 3 bases, and 16 bases lay in between. This CDR3 contains 15 residues. In germline, CDR1 is SGHVS, CDR2 FNYEAQ.

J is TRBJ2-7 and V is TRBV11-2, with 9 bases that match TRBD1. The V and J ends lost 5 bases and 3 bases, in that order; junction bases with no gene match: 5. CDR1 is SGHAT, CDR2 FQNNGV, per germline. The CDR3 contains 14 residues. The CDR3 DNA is TGTGCCAGCAGCCCGGGACAGGGTCACTACGAGCAGTACTTC. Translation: CASSPGQGHYEQYF.

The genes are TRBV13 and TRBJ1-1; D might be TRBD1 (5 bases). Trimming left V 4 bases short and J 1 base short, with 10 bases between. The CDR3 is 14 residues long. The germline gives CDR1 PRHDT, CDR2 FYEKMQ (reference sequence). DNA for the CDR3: TGTGCCAGCAGCTCCGGGGCAGCGAACACTGAAGCTTTCTTT. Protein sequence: CASSSGAANTEAFF. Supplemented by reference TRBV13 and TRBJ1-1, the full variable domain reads AAGVIQSPRHLIKEKRETATLKCYPIPRHDTVYWYQQGPGQDPQFLISFYEKMQSDKGSIPDRFSAQQFSDYHSELNMSSLELGDSALYFCASSSGAANTEAFFGQGTRLTVV.

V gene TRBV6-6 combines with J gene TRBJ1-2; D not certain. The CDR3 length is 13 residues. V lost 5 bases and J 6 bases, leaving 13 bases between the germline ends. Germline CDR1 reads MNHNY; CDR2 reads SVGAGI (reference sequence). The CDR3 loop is CASSPGRSDGYTF. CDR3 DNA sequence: TGTGCCAGCAGTCCAGGCCGTTCGGATGGCTACACCTTC.

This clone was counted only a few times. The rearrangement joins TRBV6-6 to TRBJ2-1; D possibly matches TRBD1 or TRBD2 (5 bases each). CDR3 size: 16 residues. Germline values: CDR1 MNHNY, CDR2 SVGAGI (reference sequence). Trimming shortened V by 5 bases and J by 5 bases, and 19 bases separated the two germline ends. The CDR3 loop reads CASSTRDGDPNNEQFF. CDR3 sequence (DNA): TGTGCCAGCAGTACCCGGGACGGCGATCCAAACAATGAGCAGTTCTTC.